Here is one TCR beta chain with its context. There are 16 residues in the CDR3. These data originate in a study of shared clonotypes between healthy human individuals. Clones were read by immunoSEQ multiplex PCR, and TCRdb kept only the in-frame ones, dropping some. There are approximately 500,000 clones in the sample; around 73% occur only once, and more than 10% lies in the top ten. The sequenced material came from PBMCs. The rearrangement joins TRBV21-1 to TRBJ2-7; whether TRBD2, the table's D call, matches the DNA was not checked. TRBV21-1 is given as a pseudogene. This TCR came from a woman aged 40 to 49 in good health. Some clones in this sample may be carry-over from other donors' samples. The CDR3 reads CASSSGAGGPTYEQYF. The CDR3 DNA follows: TGTGCCAGCAGCAGCGGGGCGGGAGGGCCTACCTACGAGCAGTACTTC.